The TCR beta chain described here comes from a study of T cells in Graves' hyperthyroidism and ophthalmopathy. Study-level points and caveats: Ophthalmopathy onset followed model prediction by a median around 6.6 months. Stable hyperthyroidism was told apart from ophthalmopathy by a model built on 13 V-J features.

Germline lookup yields CDR1 MGHRA and CDR2 YSYEKL. V was shortened by 1 base and J by 6 bases, with 10 bases between the two germline ends. CDR3 length: 13 residues. In its sample, this clonotype was seen many times. Its antigen is still unknown. The TCR beta CDR3 regions underwent amplification using RNA transcripts as the source. A set of HTBI primers served as the primers for a first-round RT-PCR of the TCR CDR3. TCRdb reprocessed the multiplex PCR reads with MiXCR, giving one entry per CDR3 protein. Of 200,000 to 300,000 distinct CDR3 sequences in the sample, approximately 16% were seen once. This sequence originates from a woman aged 18-29 years with Graves' ophthalmopathy. The sample consisted of blood. The rearrangement uses TRBV4-1 and TRBJ2-7, with unresolved D. The CDR3 here is CASSQVGPAEQYF. The CDR3 coding sequence is TGCGCCAGCAGCCAAGTCGGTCCCGCCGAGCAGTACTTC.